This T cell receptor (beta chain) came from a study of cytomegalovirus exposure and HLA in healthy donors. Study-wide results and caveats: Cytomegalovirus status, reportedly, was diagnosed with high specificity and sensitivity by the classifier. Cytomegalovirus-associated status was assigned to approximately 160 TCR beta chains.

This CDR3 has 13 residues. V shed 6 bases and J 3 bases; nucleotides not matched to a gene: 4. CDR1 is MNHEY and CDR2 is SVGAGI in the germline V gene. The primer mix had 60 Vbeta and 13 Jbeta primers. Using immunoSEQ multiplex PCR, the repertoire was profiled, and TCRdb retains in-frame clones only, with some absent. The sample lists about 200,000 clones, 60% to 80% occurring once. To note about this clone: What it binds is not known.

The V call is TRBV6-5, the J call TRBJ1-1, with 7 bases aligning to TRBD1. The receptor's source is a man aged 18 to 29 in good health and CMV-seronegative. The sample consisted of PBMCs. The CDR3 DNA sequence: TGTGCCAGCAGGCGACAGGGAGACACTGAAGCTTTCTTT. As protein: CASRRQGDTEAFF.